These 27 T cell receptor beta chains originate from one sample sequenced in a study of T cell changes during pregnancy in multiple sclerosis. This table comes from immunoSEQ multiplex PCR, and its TCRdb copy is limited to in-frame clones, with some not included. The sample contains 85,000 to 90,000 clones, 94% of which appear only once. The source material was peripheral blood, sampled after pregnancy. These receptors all stem from a female donor in good health, enrolled as a control in a pregnancy study.

The CDR3 here is CASSFTTGGGGANVLTF. The CDR3 nucleotides read TGCGCCAGCAGCTTTACGACAGGGGGCGGTGGGGCCAACGTCCTGACTTTC. J is TRBJ2-6 and V is TRBV5-1; TRBD1 matches 10 bases. The V and J ends lost 2 bases and 3 bases, in that order; junction bases with no gene match: 5. CDR1 and CDR2 from the germline V gene are SGHRS and YFSETQ. The CDR3 runs 17 residues.

The J gene is TRBJ2-1, the V gene TRBV28, with TRBD2 matching 7 bases. The germline V gene encodes CDR1 MDHEN and CDR2 SYDVKM. This CDR3 contains 14 residues. Trimming at V came to 2 bases and at J to 13 bases, leaving 11 bases not matched to a gene. The CDR3 here is CASSLGSPRDYQFF. DNA of the CDR3: TGTGCCAGCAGTTTAGGCTCCCCCCGGGACTATCAGTTCTTC.

The chain carries TRBV2 and TRBJ2-3; 13 bases align to TRBD2. V was pared by 7 bases and J by 5 bases, with 12 bases of the junction left unmatched. There are 17 residues in the CDR3. Germline V gene sequence: CDR1 SNHLY, CDR2 FYNNEI. Here the CDR3 reads CASTYPLAGGPGDTQYF. The CDR3 DNA reads TGTGCCAGCACCTATCCACTAGCGGGAGGGCCGGGAGATACGCAGTATTTT.

This clone occurred once. This chain links TRBV7-2 with TRBJ1-2, with TRBD1 as a possible D gene (6 bases). The CDR3 has 14 amino acids. Germline V gene data show CDR1 as SGHTA and CDR2 as FQGNSA. Trimming pared 3 bases from V and 2 bases from J, leaving 10 bases between. CDR3 loop: CASSLVQGNYGYTF. CDR3 DNA sequence: TGTGCCAGCAGCTTGGTCCAGGGGAACTATGGCTACACCTTC.

About this clone: Mismatch with germline at one junction end may stem from a read error. This chain uses TRBV10-2 with TRBJ2-2; D may be TRBD1 (5 bases). The length of the CDR3 is 13 residues. Germline V gives CDR1 WSHSY, CDR2 SAAADI. As DNA, the CDR3 is TGCGCCGGCAGCAGGGTTGGCACCGGGGAGCTGTTTTTT. Protein: CAGSRVGTGELFF.

The genes are TRBV29-1 and TRBJ2-3; TRBD2 aligns across 9 bases. CDR3 size: 11 residues. The germline V gene encodes CDR1 SQVTM and CDR2 ANQGSEA. In nucleotides, the CDR3 is TGCAAGATAAGTAGCGGGAGTTTCCAGTATTTT. It codes for CKISSGSFQYF.

The chain carries TRBV4-1 and TRBJ2-7, with D maybe TRBD2 (5 bases). V was shortened by 3 bases and J by 4 bases, with 10 bases between the two germline ends. CDR1 and CDR2 from the germline V gene are MGHRA and YSYEKL. The CDR3 runs 13 residues. CDR3 amino acids: CASSQIGLYEQYF. CDR3 nucleotide sequence: TGCGCCAGCAGCCAGATCGGACTTTACGAGCAGTACTTC.

The chain combines TRBV7-9 with TRBJ1-4; 9 nucleotides agree with TRBD1. J lost 14 bases, V lost 4 bases, and 8 bases had no gene match. Germline assignment: CDR1 SEHNR and CDR2 FQNEAQ (reference sequence). The CDR3 is made up of 13 amino acids. The CDR3 DNA sequence: TGTGCCAGCAGCTCGACACAGGGGGCGCCTCTGTTTTTT. Translation: CASSSTQGAPLFF. The variable domain in full, completed from reference TRBV7-9 and TRBJ1-4, reads DTGVSQNPRHKITKRGQNVTFRCDPISEHNRLYWYRQTLGQGPEFLTYFQNEAQLEKSRLLSDRFSAERPKGSFSTLEIQRTEQGDSAMYLCASSSTQGAPLFFGSGTQLSVL.

The rearrangement links TRBV2 to TRBJ2-5; 7 nucleotides agree with TRBD1. CDR1 SNHLY and CDR2 FYNNEI come from the germline V gene. Unmatched junction bases numbered 6, after V lost 9 bases and J lost 5 bases. This CDR3 is built from 12 residues. CDR3 DNA sequence: TGTGCCAGAGGGACAGTGGGGGAGACCCAGTACTTC. Its protein product is CARGTVGETQYF.

The chain joins TRBV11-2 to TRBJ2-3; D gene unclear. The CDR3 sequence is 17 residues long. The V gene lost 4 bases and the J gene lost 6 bases, with 23 bases spanning the gap. CDR1 and CDR2 (germline): SGHAT, FQNNGV. Written as DNA, the CDR3 is TGTGCCAGCAGCTATAGTGGTTTAGCTCCTGCTCTGGATACGCAGTATTTT. Residues: CASSYSGLAPALDTQYF.

The chain uses TRBV5-4 and TRBJ1-1, with 7 bases matching TRBD1. J gave up 3 bases and V 3 bases, and 5 bases lay outside the gene matches. Germline V gene lookup returns CDR1 SGHNT and CDR2 YYREEE (reference sequence). The CDR3 spans 14 residues. CDR3 residues: CASSYDRADTEAFF. CDR3 bases: TGTGCCAGCAGCTACGACAGGGCTGACACTGAAGCTTTCTTT.

J is TRBJ2-4 and V is TRBV4-1; D unresolved. The CDR3 contains 13 residues. Germline V lookup: CDR1 MGHRA, CDR2 YSYEKL. With 0 bases removed from V and 5 bases from J, the gap between germline ends came to 5 bases. CDR3 coding DNA: TGCGCCAGCAGCCAAGAGGCCCAAAACATTCAGTACTTC. Its protein product is CASSQEAQNIQYF.

This rearrangement joins TRBV27 to TRBJ2-7; D possibly corresponds to TRBD2 (6 bases). Germline V CDR1 and CDR2: MNHEY, SMNVEV (reference sequence). CDR3 length equals 17 residues. V was pared by 2 bases and J by 5 bases, with 22 bases between. CDR3 region: CASSLTLIGTQFHEQYF. Here the CDR3 DNA reads TGTGCCAGCAGTTTAACACTGATAGGGACTCAATTCCACGAGCAGTACTTC.

The CDR3 DNA reads as TGCAGCGTTGCCAGGGGCTCTGAAGCTTTCTTT. It is translated as CSVARGSEAFF. The rearrangement uses TRBV29-1 and TRBJ1-1; D possibly corresponds to TRBD1 (6 bases). CDR1 SQVTM and CDR2 ANQGSEA come from the germline V gene. The CDR3 is made up of 11 amino acids. V was cut by 4 bases and J by 6 bases, with 9 bases left in between.

V gene TRBV5-1 combines with J gene TRBJ2-5; 11 bases are shared with TRBD2. Trimming at V came to 1 base and at J to 4 bases, leaving 3 bases not matched to a gene. Per germline, CDR1 SGHRS and CDR2 YFSETQ. This CDR3 comprises 15 residues. The CDR3 loop reads CASSLTSGSRETQYF. The CDR3 bases are TGCGCCAGCAGCTTGACTAGCGGGAGCCGAGAGACCCAGTACTTC.

This chain connects TRBV6-5 to TRBJ2-1; 10 bases match TRBD1. With 7 bases clipped from V and 7 bases from J, the junction kept 7 bases outside the gene matches. The length of the CDR3 is 14 residues. CDR1 MNHEY and CDR2 SVGAGI come from the germline V gene. In DNA form, the CDR3 reads TGTGCCAGCACCGGACAGGGGGGTGGAAATGAGCAGTTCTTC. This codes for CASTGQGGGNEQFF.

This rearrangement joins TRBV30 to TRBJ2-7; the D is unclear. Germline V gene lookup returns CDR1 GTSNPN and CDR2 SVGIG (reference sequence). This CDR3 has 12 amino acids. Trimming cost V 1 base and J 2 bases, with 6 bases left between them. CDR3 region: CAWSAVAYEQYF. The CDR3 DNA sequence: TGTGCCTGGAGTGCAGTTGCCTACGAGCAGTACTTC. Full variable domain (remainder filled in from reference TRBV30 and TRBJ2-7): SQTIHQWPATLVQPVGSPLSLECTVEGTSNPNLYWYRQAAGRGLQLLFYSVGIGQISSEVPQNLSASRPQDRQFILSSKKLLLSDSGFYLCAWSAVAYEQYFGPGTRLTVT.

This clone was counted once. The rearrangement links TRBV5-6 to TRBJ1-2, with 10 bases identical to TRBD1. Losses at the gene ends were 1 base for V and 0 bases for J; bases not matched to a gene: 3. Germline V lookup: CDR1 SGHDT, CDR2 YYEEEE. There are 16 residues in the CDR3. The CDR3 region has the DNA TGTGCCAGCAGCTTGAAGGACAGGGGGACTAACTATGGCTACACCTTC. Protein sequence: CASSLKDRGTNYGYTF.

In this sample, this clone turned up once. The CDR3 end shows no conserved phenylalanine or tryptophan, and so a read error is likely. The DNA is left out, because the CDR3 cannot be placed on it with certainty; the CDR3 is given as TCRdb lists it. The CDR3 sequence is CASRFGQG. The chain couples TRBV12-2 to TRBJ2-7; no DNA check was done on the table's D call, TRBD1. TRBV12-2 is a pseudogene. The CDR3 is 8 amino acids long, termini counted.

The chain uses TRBV2 and TRBJ2-7; 13 nucleotides agree with TRBD2. CDR1 is SNHLY, CDR2 FYNNEI, per germline. CDR3 length: 17 amino acids. V was clipped by 7 bases and J by 5 bases; unmatched bases: 14. CDR3 residues: CASTLTRTSGSSHEQYF. The DNA of the CDR3 is TGTGCCAGCACCCTTACTCGGACTAGCGGGAGTTCCCACGAGCAGTACTTC.

The V gene is TRBV28, the J gene TRBJ2-1; the match to TRBD2 covers 7 bases. This CDR3 region has 18 residues. V was clipped by 7 bases and J by 8 bases; unmatched bases: 23. The V gene's germline CDR1 is MDHEN and CDR2 SYDVKM. The CDR3 DNA reads as TGTGCCAGCACCTACCCTGGGGGTCCTAGGGGAGGGAGGGATGAGCAGTTCTTC. Encoded protein: CASTYPGGPRGGRDEQFF.

The rearrangement uses TRBV4-1 and TRBJ2-7; 8 bases align to TRBD2. The germline V gene encodes CDR1 MGHRA and CDR2 YSYEKL. This CDR3 contains 15 residues. Trimming cost V 1 base and J 2 bases; bases outside gene matches: 4. CDR3 in DNA: TGCGCCAGCAGCCAAGGGACTAGCCTCGCCTACGAGCAGTACTTC. It is translated as CASSQGTSLAYEQYF.

The V and J genes are TRBV5-1 and TRBJ2-7; 11 bases fit TRBD2. With V trimmed by 5 bases and J by 9 bases, 13 bases remained unmatched. This CDR3 region has 15 residues. Per the germline V gene, CDR1 is SGHRS and CDR2 is YFSETQ. The DNA of the CDR3 is TGCGCCAGCAGTCAAAACCCCGGGACTAGCGGTCGGCAGTACTTC. This gives the protein CASSQNPGTSGRQYF.

CDR3 sequence (DNA): TGTGCCACCCCGGGACGTCTCGCGGGACCCTACGAGCAGTACTTC. This translates into CATPGRLAGPYEQYF. This chain joins TRBV19 and TRBJ2-7; the D gene is possibly TRBD2 (6 bases). V was cut by 10 bases and J by 2 bases, with 21 bases left in between. The CDR3 is made up of 15 amino acids. Germline V gives CDR1 LNHDA, CDR2 SQIVND (reference sequence).

This clone has just one count. This rearrangement joins TRBV28 to TRBJ2-7; D is uncertain. The length of the CDR3 is 14 residues. Germline V gene lookup returns CDR1 MDHEN and CDR2 SYDVKM. V lost 2 bases to trimming and J lost 2 bases, with 10 bases between them. This CDR3 reads CASSLRSKPYEQYF. The CDR3 nucleotides are TGTGCCAGCAGTTTACGGTCTAAACCCTACGAGCAGTACTTC.

The chain joins TRBV11-2 to TRBJ2-1; 9 nucleotides match TRBD2. The CDR3 consists of 15 residues. V shed 5 bases and J 5 bases; nucleotides not matched to a gene: 7. The V gene's germline CDR1 is SGHAT and CDR2 FQNNGV. For the CDR3, the DNA is TGTGCCAGCAGCCACGGTAGCGGGAGAAACAATGAGCAGTTCTTC. It encodes CASSHGSGRNNEQFF. Using reference TRBV11-2 and TRBJ2-1 for the parts outside the CDR3, the full variable domain is EAGVAQSPRYKIIEKRQSVAFWCNPISGHATLYWYQQILGQGPKLLIQFQNNGVVDDSQLPKDRFSAERLKGVDSTLKIQPAKLEDSAVYLCASSHGSGRNNEQFFGPGTRLTVL.

This chain connects TRBV28 to TRBJ2-7, with TRBD2 matching 13 bases. CDR1 and CDR2 from the germline V gene are MDHEN and SYDVKM. The CDR3 loop spans 17 amino acids. The J segment lost 2 bases and the V segment lost 5 bases, leaving 9 bases of the junction unmatched. CDR3 sequence (DNA): TGTGCCAGCAGTGTAACCTCGGGACTAGCGGGACCCTACGAGCAGTACTTC. It yields the protein CASSVTSGLAGPYEQYF.